This record looks at one TCR beta chain sequence and its context. The table came from immunoSEQ multiplex PCR; TCRdb's copy has only in-frame clones and leaves some out. Counted here are 200,000 to 250,000 clones, 70% to 90% occurring once; the ten biggest clones make up under 3.5%. The data were taken from a study of blood T cell repertoires in COVID-19. Study-level background: Researchers got acute and convalescent COVID-19 samples from the United States, Italy and Spain.

Looked up from germline, CDR1 is SGDLS and CDR2 is YYNGEE. The CDR3 is 15 amino acids. V dropped 4 bases and J dropped 1 base, with 14 bases sitting between them. This clonotype originated in a man aged 25-40 years with COVID-19, enrolled during active disease. Sequenced input: peripheral blood. This chain joins TRBV9 and TRBJ1-1, with D uncertain. The CDR3 reads CASSPRTLTNTEAFF. In DNA form, the CDR3 reads TGTGCCAGCAGCCCTCGGACTCTCACGAACACTGAAGCTTTCTTT.